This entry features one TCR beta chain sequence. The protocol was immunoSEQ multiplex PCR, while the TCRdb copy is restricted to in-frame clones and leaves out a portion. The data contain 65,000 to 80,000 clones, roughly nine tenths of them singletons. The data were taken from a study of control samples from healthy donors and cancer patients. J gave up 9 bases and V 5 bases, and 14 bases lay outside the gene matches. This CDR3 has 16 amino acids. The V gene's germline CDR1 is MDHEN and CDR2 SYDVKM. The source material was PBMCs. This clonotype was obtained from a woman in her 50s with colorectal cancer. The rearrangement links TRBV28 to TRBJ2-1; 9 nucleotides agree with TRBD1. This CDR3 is CASSLPIRDRVIEQFF. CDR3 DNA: TGTGCCAGCAGTCTCCCAATCCGGGACAGGGTGATTGAGCAGTTCTTC.